The 22 T cell receptor beta chains given below trace back to one sample, sequenced in a study of T cell repertoires in cytomegalovirus infection. TCRdb called the reads again in MiXCR, with one record for every CDR3 protein. The table shows 210,000 or so distinct CDR3 sequences, with 6.5% occurring only once. Sequencing was done on a sample of PBMCs. The origin of the receptors is a human donor in good health (CMV status not recorded). Some clones in this sample may be carry-over from other donors' samples.

Many counts were recorded for this clonotype. The genes are TRBV30 and TRBJ1-6; possibly TRBD1 for D (5 bases). Germline CDR1 GTSNPN, CDR2 SVGIG (reference sequence). V was clipped by 0 bases and J by 10 bases, with 19 bases between them. The CDR3 consists of 16 residues. The CDR3 DNA sequence: TGTGCCTGGAGTGTGGGGGTTCTATGGCAGAGATCACCCCTCCACTTT. Its protein is CAWSVGVLWQRSPLHF.

In this sample, this clonotype turned up many times. The chain couples TRBV6-1 to TRBJ1-2, with a possible D match to TRBD1 (6 bases). Trimming took 1 base from V and 5 from J, leaving 8 bases between them. Germline lookup yields CDR1 MNHNS and CDR2 SASEGT. The CDR3 sequence is 13 residues long. CDR3 in DNA: TGTGCCAGCAGTGAAGTTAGGGGGTATGGCTACACCTTC. Its translation: CASSEVRGYGYTF.

The chain uses TRBV20-1 and TRBJ2-1; D is undetermined. This CDR3 contains 13 residues. The germline V gene has CDR1 DFQATT and CDR2 SNEGSKA (reference sequence). V shed 6 bases and J shed 10 bases, with 19 bases lying between them. The CDR3 spells CSAPRTEGWEQFF. In nucleotides, the CDR3 is TGCAGTGCCCCACGGACGGAAGGCTGGGAGCAGTTCTTC.

This clonotype was counted at least ten times. The V and J genes are TRBV2 and TRBJ1-2; D may be TRBD1 (6 bases). The V end lost 9 bases, the J end lost 0 bases, and 11 bases lay between the germline ends. The CDR3 covers 13 residues. Germline CDR1 is SNHLY and CDR2 is FYNNEI. In DNA, the CDR3 is TGTGCCAGTCACAGGGAAGCTAACTATGGCTACACCTTC. Its translation is CASHREANYGYTF.

This clonotype has ten or more counts. J is TRBJ2-2 and V is TRBV4-2; TRBD2 matches at 8 bases. Germline CDR1 is LGHNA and CDR2 is YNFKEQ. V lost 0 bases, J lost 6 bases, and 3 bases stayed unmatched. The CDR3 has 15 amino acids. The CDR3 bases are TGTGCCAGCAGCCAAGAGACGGGAGGGCCCGGGGAGCTGTTTTTT. This sequence encodes CASSQETGGPGELFF.

Ten or more counts support this clonotype. The rearrangement links TRBV28 to TRBJ1-5; D is unresolved. V was trimmed by 4 bases and J by 0 bases, leaving 10 bases between them. Germline CDR1 and CDR2: MDHEN and SYDVKM. The CDR3 is made up of 15 amino acids. CDR3 sequence: CASSSVGLSNQPQHF. Here the CDR3 DNA reads TGTGCCAGCAGTTCGGTGGGCCTTAGCAATCAGCCCCAGCATTTT.

This chain links TRBV7-2 with TRBJ2-3; tentative D call: TRBD2 (5 bases). The CDR3 runs 16 residues. Germline-derived CDR1 and CDR2 are SGHTA and FQGNSA. The ends were cut back, 1 base at V and 0 bases at J, with 11 bases in the middle. The CDR3 coding sequence is TGTGCCAGCAGCTTAGTTCGGCGGACTAGCACAGATACGCAGTATTTT. Translated: CASSLVRRTSTDTQYF.

This clonotype was counted between two and nine times. The chain is built from TRBV29-1 and TRBJ2-3; 9 bases align to TRBD2. The J segment lost 0 bases and the V segment lost 3 bases, leaving 1 base of the junction unmatched. The CDR3 length is 14 residues. The germline gives CDR1 SQVTM, CDR2 ANQGSEA. The DNA of the CDR3 is TGCAGCGTTGAGGGACTAGCTAGCACAGATACGCAGTATTTT. This codes for CSVEGLASTDTQYF.

This clonotype was found a few times. The chain couples TRBV25-1 to TRBJ1-2; D ambiguous. V lost 0 bases, J lost 2 bases, and 7 bases lay in between. The CDR3 has 14 residues. CDR1 and CDR2 (germline): MGHDK, SYGVNS. In DNA, the CDR3 is TGTGCCAGCAGTGAATATCGGGAGAACTATGGCTACACCTTC. This translates into CASSEYRENYGYTF.

In this sample, this clonotype turned up many times. The V call is TRBV5-4, the J call TRBJ2-2, with 15 bases that match TRBD2. This CDR3 is built from 20 residues. CDR1 is SGHNT, CDR2 YYREEE, per germline (reference sequence). The J segment lost 4 bases and the V segment lost 3 bases, leaving 13 bases of the junction unmatched. The CDR3 is CASSYPGTSGGTSSTGELFF. The CDR3 DNA sequence: TGTGCCAGCAGCTATCCCGGGACTAGCGGGGGGACCTCGAGCACCGGGGAGCTGTTTTTT. Supplemented by reference TRBV5-4 and TRBJ2-2, the full variable domain reads ETGVTQSPTHLIKTRGQQVTLRCSSQSGHNTVSWYQQALGQGPQFIFQYYREEENGRGNFPPRFSGLQFPNYSSELNVNALELDDSALYLCASSYPGTSGGTSSTGELFFGEGSRLTVL.

This clonotype was observed many times. The chain links TRBV7-2 to TRBJ2-7; D not certain. CDR1 and CDR2 from the germline V gene are SGHTA and FQGNSA. Trimming stripped 2 bases from V and 5 bases from J, with 10 bases between. The CDR3 length is 13 residues. DNA for the CDR3: TGTGCCAGCAGCTTATTGGTCACCCACGAGCAGTACTTC. Translated: CASSLLVTHEQYF.

There are many counts of this clonotype. The rearrangement uses TRBV6-2 or TRBV6-3 and TRBJ1-5; 8 bases are a match to TRBD1. This CDR3 comprises 16 residues. Trimming cost V 7 bases and J 4 bases; bases outside gene matches: 12. CDR1 is MNHEY, CDR2 SVGEGT, per germline. CDR3 DNA sequence: TGTGCCAGCACCCGGACAGGGAACGGAGGAAATCAGCCCCAGCATTTT. It yields the protein CASTRTGNGGNQPQHF.

Ten or more counts support this clonotype. The chain uses TRBV20-1 and TRBJ1-5; possible D gene TRBD1, 5 bases. Looked up from germline, CDR1 is DFQATT and CDR2 is SNEGSKA (reference sequence). The length of the CDR3 is 16 residues. V was shortened by 1 base and J by 6 bases, with 19 bases between the two germline ends. The CDR3 here is CSARGTEGRLGQPQHF. The CDR3 DNA sequence: TGCAGTGCTAGAGGTACGGAGGGGCGATTGGGTCAGCCCCAGCATTTT.

Many counts were recorded for this clonotype. The CDR3 loop reads CASLPGVYGNTEAFF. DNA of the CDR3: TGTGCCAGCCTCCCGGGTGTATACGGGAACACTGAAGCTTTCTTT. The V and J genes are TRBV2 and TRBJ1-1; D gene uncertain. The CDR3 has 15 amino acids. From germline, CDR1 is SNHLY and CDR2 FYNNEI. Trimming removed 8 bases at V and 1 base at J, with 17 bases between.

This clonotype was seen at least ten times. V usage is TRBV4-1 and J usage is TRBJ2-7; the D gene could be TRBD1 or TRBD2 (5 bases each). The CDR3 covers 15 residues. Germline V gives CDR1 MGHRA, CDR2 YSYEKL. Deletions cut 1 base from V and 7 bases from J, with 17 bases between. The CDR3 spells CASSQAAGTPGEQYF. The CDR3 nucleotides read TGCGCCAGCAGCCAAGCCGCCGGGACCCCTGGGGAGCAGTACTTC.

This clonotype was seen ten or more times. The rearrangement uses TRBV12-3 or TRBV12-4 and TRBJ2-1; no firm D call. This CDR3 has 13 amino acids. V lost 3 bases to trimming and J lost 8 bases, with 11 bases between them. The CDR3 nucleotides read TGTGCCAGCAGTTTTACCTGGGCCCATGAGCAGTTCTTC. Its protein is CASSFTWAHEQFF.

This clonotype came up many times. The chain carries TRBV29-1 and TRBJ2-2; possibly TRBD1 for D (7 bases). Germline-derived CDR1 and CDR2 are SQVTM and ANQGSEA. This CDR3 has 14 residues. Deletions cut 5 bases from V and 1 base from J, with 11 bases between. The CDR3, as DNA: TGCAGCGTTCAGGGGGGACTGAACACCGGGGAGCTGTTTTTT. Encoded protein: CSVQGGLNTGELFF.

This clonotype was seen repeatedly, ten times or more. The chain recombines TRBV11-2 with TRBJ1-1; D might be TRBD1 (6 bases). This CDR3 contains 16 residues. The V end was cut by 1 base, the J end by 5 bases, with 17 bases between. Germline CDR1 reads SGHAT; CDR2 reads FQNNGV. For the CDR3, the DNA is TGTGCCAGCAGCTTAGTTTCGCGGGGGGCGAATACTGAAGCTTTCTTT. Translation gives CASSLVSRGANTEAFF.

This clonotype was found a few times. The chain couples TRBV20-1 to TRBJ2-3; the D gene is possibly TRBD2 (7 bases). The V end lost 1 base, the J end lost 2 bases, and 10 bases lay between the germline ends. Germline V lookup: CDR1 DFQATT, CDR2 SNEGSKA (reference sequence). The CDR3 is 14 residues long. DNA for the CDR3: TGCAGTGCTAGAGCGGGGGGCCCCACAGATACGCAGTATTTT. Its translation: CSARAGGPTDTQYF.

This clonotype showed up many times. V is TRBV11-2 and J is TRBJ1-2; D not resolved. CDR3 length: 17 amino acids. The ends were cut back, 0 bases at V and 0 bases at J, with 14 bases in the middle. In germline, CDR1 is SGHAT, CDR2 FQNNGV. The CDR3 protein is CASSLEASLGTNYGYTF. CDR3 DNA sequence: TGTGCCAGCAGCTTAGAAGCCAGTCTCGGGACTAACTATGGCTACACCTTC.

This clonotype came up many times. The genes are TRBV28 and TRBJ2-3; D uncertain. Germline V lookup: CDR1 MDHEN, CDR2 SYDVKM. The ends were cut back, 7 bases at V and 3 bases at J, with 14 bases in the middle. CDR3 length: 14 residues. CDR3 bases: TGTGCCAGCACCCTGCTCGTCGGAACAGATACGCAGTATTTT. This translates into CASTLLVGTDTQYF.

This clonotype was seen many times. The chain is built from TRBV5-1 and TRBJ2-7; TRBD1 is a possible D gene (5 bases). This CDR3 has 14 residues. The germline V gene encodes CDR1 SGHRS and CDR2 YFSETQ. V was shortened by 4 bases and J by 3 bases, with 14 bases between the two germline ends. Here the CDR3 reads CASSRTGSNYEQYF. DNA for the CDR3: TGCGCCAGCAGCAGAACAGGATCAAACTACGAGCAGTACTTC.